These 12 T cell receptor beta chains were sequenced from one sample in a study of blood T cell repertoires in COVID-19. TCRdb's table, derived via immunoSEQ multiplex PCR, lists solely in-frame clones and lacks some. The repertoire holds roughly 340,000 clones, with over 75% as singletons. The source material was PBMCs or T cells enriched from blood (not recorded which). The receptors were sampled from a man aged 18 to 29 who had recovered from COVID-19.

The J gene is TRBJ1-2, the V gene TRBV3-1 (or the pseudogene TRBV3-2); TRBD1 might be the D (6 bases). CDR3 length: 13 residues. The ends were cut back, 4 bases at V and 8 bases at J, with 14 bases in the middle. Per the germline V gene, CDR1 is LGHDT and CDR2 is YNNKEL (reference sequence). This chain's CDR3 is CASSPPGQQGYTF. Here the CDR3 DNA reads TGTGCCAGCAGCCCACCGGGACAACAGGGCTACACCTTC.

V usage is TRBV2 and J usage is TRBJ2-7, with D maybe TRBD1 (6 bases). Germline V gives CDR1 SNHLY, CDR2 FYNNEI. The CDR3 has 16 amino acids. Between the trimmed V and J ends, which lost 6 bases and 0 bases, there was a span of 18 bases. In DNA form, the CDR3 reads TGTGCCAGCAGCGAGCCGGAAGGGGGTTTCTCCTACGAGCAGTACTTC. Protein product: CASSEPEGGFSYEQYF.

This chain's CDR3 is CASTLTNSGTNEQFF. The CDR3 coding sequence is TGTGCCAGCACCCTGACAAATAGCGGGACGAATGAGCAGTTCTTC. The V call is TRBV6-5, the J call TRBJ2-1; 8 nucleotides agree with TRBD2. V lost 7 bases, J lost 7 bases, and 12 bases stayed unmatched. CDR1 is MNHEY and CDR2 is SVGAGI in the germline V gene. This CDR3 has 15 amino acids.

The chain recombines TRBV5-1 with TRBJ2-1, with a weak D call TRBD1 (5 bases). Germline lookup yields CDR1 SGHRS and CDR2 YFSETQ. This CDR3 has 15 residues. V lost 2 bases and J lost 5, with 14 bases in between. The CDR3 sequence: CASSLIPGNDNEQFF. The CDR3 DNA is TGCGCCAGCAGCTTAATCCCAGGGAACGACAATGAGCAGTTCTTC.

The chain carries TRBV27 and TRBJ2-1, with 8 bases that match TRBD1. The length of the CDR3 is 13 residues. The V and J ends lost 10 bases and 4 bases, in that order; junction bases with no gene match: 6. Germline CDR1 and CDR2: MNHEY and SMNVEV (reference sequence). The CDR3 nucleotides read TGTGCCACCAGGGACAGGTCATACAATGAGCAGTTCTTC. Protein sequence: CATRDRSYNEQFF.

The CDR3 nucleotides are TGCGCCAGCAGCCAATTTGACAGGGGCTCACCCCTCCACTTT. It specifies CASSQFDRGSPLHF. The chain uses TRBV4-3 and TRBJ1-6; 8 nucleotides agree with TRBD1. The germline gives CDR1 LGHNA, CDR2 YSLEER. The CDR3 is 14 amino acids. The ends lost 2 bases at V and 10 bases at J; junction bases unmatched: 4.

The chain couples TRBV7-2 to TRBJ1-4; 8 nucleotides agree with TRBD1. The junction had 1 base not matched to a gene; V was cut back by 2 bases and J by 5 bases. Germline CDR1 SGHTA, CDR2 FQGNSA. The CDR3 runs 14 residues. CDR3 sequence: CASSLRTGNEKLFF. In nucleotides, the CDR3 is TGTGCCAGCAGCTTACGGACAGGGAATGAAAAACTGTTTTTT.

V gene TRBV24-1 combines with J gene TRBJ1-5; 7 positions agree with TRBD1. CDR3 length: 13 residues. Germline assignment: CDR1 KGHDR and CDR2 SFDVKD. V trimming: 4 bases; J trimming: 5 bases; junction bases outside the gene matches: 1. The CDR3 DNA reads TGTGCCACCAGTGACAGGGGGGATCAGCCCCAGCATTTT. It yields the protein CATSDRGDQPQHF.

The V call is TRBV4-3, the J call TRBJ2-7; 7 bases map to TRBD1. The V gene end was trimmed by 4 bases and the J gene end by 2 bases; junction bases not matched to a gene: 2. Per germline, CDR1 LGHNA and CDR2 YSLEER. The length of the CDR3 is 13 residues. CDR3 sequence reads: CASSRDRAYEQYF. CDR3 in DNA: TGCGCCAGCAGCCGGGACAGAGCCTACGAGCAGTACTTC.

The CDR3 loop is CASSLAPGQPQETQYF. Here the CDR3 DNA reads TGTGCCAGCAGTTTAGCGCCGGGACAGCCTCAAGAGACCCAGTACTTC. The V gene is TRBV28, the J gene TRBJ2-5, with 7 bases matching TRBD1. This CDR3 is 16 amino acids long. Trimming cost V 2 bases and J 2 bases; bases outside gene matches: 8. CDR1 is MDHEN and CDR2 is SYDVKM in the germline V gene.

The CDR3 nucleotides are TGTGCCAGCAGTGAAGCTGGCTTTACAGGCCCTAACTATGGCTACACCTTC. Amino acid sequence: CASSEAGFTGPNYGYTF. This chain links TRBV6-1 with TRBJ1-2; D is possibly TRBD1 (5 bases). V lost 0 bases and J 0 bases, leaving 14 bases between the germline ends. This CDR3 is 17 amino acids long. The germline CDR1 and CDR2 sequences are MNHNS and SASEGT.

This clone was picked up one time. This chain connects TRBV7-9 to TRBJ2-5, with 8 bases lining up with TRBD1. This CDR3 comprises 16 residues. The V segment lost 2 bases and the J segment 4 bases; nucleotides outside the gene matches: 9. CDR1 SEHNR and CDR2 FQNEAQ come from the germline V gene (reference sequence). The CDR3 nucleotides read TGTGCCAGCAGCTTATTGTCGTGGACAGGGCCAGAGACCCAGTACTTC. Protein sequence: CASSLLSWTGPETQYF.